This T cell receptor (beta chain) appears in the sequencing data of a study of blood T cell repertoires in COVID-19. Study as a whole: Sites in the United States, Italy and Spain provided acute and convalescent COVID-19 samples. In each case, the material was cDNA or gDNA derived from T cells, B-cell-depleted T cells, or PBMCs.

From germline, CDR1 is GTSNPN and CDR2 SVGIG (reference sequence). The ends were cut back, 1 base at V and 4 bases at J, with 10 bases in the middle. This CDR3 region has 13 residues. As processed by the authors: Reference gene primer amplification yielded estimated nucleated cell counts. The table came from immunoSEQ multiplex PCR; TCRdb's copy has only in-frame clones and leaves some out. Clone size and V and J calls were adopted from that table, with D and trimming inferred from the DNA. The table shows some 220,000 clones, with almost 85% occurring only once. Seattle-derived patients entered the study during active infection and were followed longitudinally. This clone was recorded a few times.

The source of this sequence is a woman aged 70-85 years with COVID-19, enrolled during active disease. Sample: peripheral blood. This chain connects TRBV30 to TRBJ1-2; no firm D call. This CDR3 reads CAWSARTGYGYTF. CDR3 sequence (DNA): TGTGCCTGGAGTGCCCGTACCGGCTATGGCTACACCTTC.